The 27 T cell receptor beta chains below were found in one sample sequenced in a study of graft-versus-host responses after intestinal transplantation. Their antigens are not known. The assay was immunoSEQ multiplex PCR, and TCRdb's table has in-frame clones only and misses some. In the table there are roughly 120,000 clones, 85% to 95% of which are singletons. The material sequenced was unstimulated CD4+ T cells sorted from spleen or lymph node cells, taken before intestinal transplant. Source of these receptors: a human donor who received an intestinal transplant.

The V call is TRBV6-5, the J call TRBJ2-7; TRBD1 aligns across 8 bases. CDR1 is MNHEY and CDR2 is SVGAGI in the germline V gene. The V and J ends lost 6 bases and 1 base, in that order; junction bases with no gene match: 5. CDR3 length: 14 amino acids. As DNA, the CDR3 is TGTGCCAGCAGCCAAACAGGGGGGTCCTACGAGCAGTACTTC. Residues: CASSQTGGSYEQYF.

This chain uses TRBV5-1 with TRBJ2-5; TRBD2 aligns across 7 bases. Germline CDR1 reads SGHRS; CDR2 reads YFSETQ. J was trimmed by 2 bases and V by 0 bases; bases with no gene match: 4. This CDR3 is 15 amino acids long. Here the CDR3 reads CASSLAPGGQETQYF. The CDR3 bases are TGCGCCAGCAGCTTGGCCCCGGGGGGACAAGAGACCCAGTACTTC.

V gene TRBV28 combines with J gene TRBJ2-3; 9 bases match TRBD2. This CDR3 region has 14 residues. V shed 5 bases and J 4 bases; nucleotides not matched to a gene: 4. The germline CDR1 and CDR2 sequences are MDHEN and SYDVKM. This CDR3 is CASSRSGSADTQYF. The CDR3 nucleotides read TGTGCCAGCAGTCGTAGCGGGAGTGCAGATACGCAGTATTTT. Full variable domain (remainder filled in from reference TRBV28 and TRBJ2-3): DVKVTQSSRYLVKRTGEKVFLECVQDMDHENMFWYRQDPGLGLRLIYFSYDVKMKEKGDIPEGYSVSREKKERFSLILESASTNQTSMYLCASSRSGSADTQYFGPGTRLTVL.

J is TRBJ2-3 and V is TRBV5-1, with 11 bases lining up with TRBD2. V lost 4 bases to trimming and J lost 3 bases; unmatched junction nucleotides: 4. Germline loops: CDR1 SGHRS, CDR2 YFSETQ. This CDR3 spans 15 amino acids. The CDR3 DNA is TGCGCCAGCAGCCCGGGACTAGCGGAAACAGATACGCAGTATTTT. It translates to CASSPGLAETDTQYF.

The gene calls are TRBV30 and TRBJ2-5, with D tentatively TRBD2 (6 bases). Matching the DNA end better, TRBJ2-7 makes the J call doubtful. The CDR3 totals 14 residues. Per germline, CDR1 GTSNPN and CDR2 SVGIG (reference sequence). The CDR3 region has the DNA TGTGCCTGGAGGACCCCCGGGAGCGGGTACGAGCAGTACTTC. Translation gives CAWRTPGSGYEQYF.

The chain combines TRBV5-4 with TRBJ2-1, with TRBD2 matching 12 bases. The V and J ends lost 2 bases and 7 bases, in that order; junction bases with no gene match: 4. This CDR3 comprises 15 residues. Germline lookup yields CDR1 SGHNT and CDR2 YYREEE (reference sequence). CDR3 sequence: CASSFLLAGGNEQFF. CDR3 sequence (DNA): TGTGCCAGCAGCTTCTTACTAGCGGGAGGAAATGAGCAGTTCTTC.

The chain is built from TRBV6-1 and TRBJ2-7; no clear D gene. The germline V and J ends were trimmed by 3 bases and 3 bases, with 3 bases remaining between them. This CDR3 contains 11 residues. Germline-derived CDR1 and CDR2 are MNHNS and SASEGT. CDR3 protein: CASSDFYEQYF. The CDR3 nucleotides read TGTGCCAGCAGTGACTTCTACGAGCAGTACTTC.

The chain has TRBV18 and TRBJ2-1; either TRBD1 or TRBD2 may fit D (5 bases each). Germline V gene lookup returns CDR1 KGHSH and CDR2 LQKENI. CDR3 length: 14 residues. V lost 1 base, J lost 8 bases, and 12 bases lay in between. The CDR3 region is CASSPRRERDEQFF. Here the CDR3 DNA reads TGTGCCAGCTCACCACGCAGGGAGCGAGATGAGCAGTTCTTC.

A remark on this clone: Distinct nucleotide sequences in the sample also encode this CDR3. The chain is built from TRBV30 and TRBJ2-7; D is ambiguous. This CDR3 has 11 amino acids. Trimming stripped 1 base from V and 2 bases from J, with 3 bases between. Per germline, CDR1 GTSNPN and CDR2 SVGIG (reference sequence). The CDR3 loop reads CAWSAAYEQYF. In nucleotides, the CDR3 is TGTGCCTGGAGTGCCGCCTACGAGCAGTACTTC.

The chain is built from TRBV5-1 and TRBJ2-2; 8 nucleotides align to TRBD2. CDR3 length equals 16 residues. Looked up from germline, CDR1 is SGHRS and CDR2 is YFSETQ. Trimming took 4 bases from V and 6 from J; bases not matched to a gene: 11. In nucleotides, the CDR3 is TGCGCCAGCAGCCCGGAAGGGACTAGAATCCCCGGGGAGCTGTTTTTT. Translated: CASSPEGTRIPGELFF.

The rearrangement uses TRBV5-1 and TRBJ1-3; the match to TRBD1 covers 11 bases. After removal of 3 bases from V and 2 bases from J, the junction contained 1 base not matched to a gene. Per germline, CDR1 SGHRS and CDR2 YFSETQ. This CDR3 comprises 15 residues. The CDR3 nucleotides read TGCGCCAGCAGCTCGGGACAGGGGGCTGGAAACACCATATATTTT. Translating gives CASSSGQGAGNTIYF.

The genes are TRBV27 and TRBJ2-1; 7 bases are shared with TRBD1. Germline assignment: CDR1 MNHEY and CDR2 SMNVEV (reference sequence). The CDR3 has 15 residues. V shed 3 bases, J shed 6 bases, and the junction held 8 bases outside the gene matches. CDR3 amino acids: CASSFSRTGANEQFF. CDR3 DNA sequence: TGTGCCAGCAGTTTCTCCCGGACAGGCGCCAATGAGCAGTTCTTC.

This chain connects TRBV9 to TRBJ2-7; 10 nucleotides line up with TRBD2. The CDR3 contains 15 residues. The junction had 5 bases not matched to a gene; V was cut back by 2 bases and J by 3 bases. Germline values: CDR1 SGDLS, CDR2 YYNGEE. CDR3 region: CASSVGTSDYYEQYF. The CDR3 DNA is TGTGCCAGCAGCGTCGGGACTAGCGATTACTACGAGCAGTACTTC.

The V and J genes are TRBV7-9 and TRBJ2-2, with 7 bases aligning to TRBD1. Germline CDR1 SEHNR, CDR2 FQNEAQ (reference sequence). The CDR3 has 17 residues. The V segment lost 5 bases and the J segment 1 base; nucleotides outside the gene matches: 10. The CDR3 spells CASSPRTGAWNTGELFF. DNA of the CDR3: TGTGCCAGCAGCCCGCGTACAGGGGCCTGGAACACCGGGGAGCTGTTTTTT.

The V gene is TRBV18, the J gene TRBJ2-7; TRBD1 aligns across 7 bases. Germline loops: CDR1 KGHSH, CDR2 LQKENI. V trimming: 5 bases; J trimming: 4 bases; junction bases outside the gene matches: 8. CDR3 length equals 14 residues. CDR3 residues: CASSSGQAGYEQYF. CDR3 bases: TGTGCCAGCTCAAGCGGACAGGCCGGGTACGAGCAGTACTTC.

This clone has only one observation. CDR3 DNA sequence: TGTGCCAGCGGGGGGGCGGTGAACACCGGGGAGCTGTTTTTT. Translation gives CASGGAVNTGELFF. The rearrangement links TRBV6-1 to TRBJ2-2, with D maybe TRBD2 (7 bases). In germline, CDR1 is MNHNS, CDR2 SASEGT. V lost 8 bases to trimming and J lost 1 base, with 11 bases between them. The CDR3 consists of 14 residues.

The chain uses TRBV5-1 and TRBJ2-1, with D possibly being TRBD1 or TRBD2 (5 bases each). The CDR3 consists of 14 residues. Germline-derived CDR1 and CDR2 are SGHRS and YFSETQ. Trimming removed 0 bases at V and 8 bases at J, with 12 bases between. The CDR3 bases are TGCGCCAGCAGCTTGGCCGCTAGCAGGGATGAGCAGTTCTTC. Amino acid sequence: CASSLAASRDEQFF.

The V gene is TRBV6-1, the J gene TRBJ2-5; D call uncertain. The length of the CDR3 is 14 residues. The germline gives CDR1 MNHNS, CDR2 SASEGT. The V gene lost 7 bases and the J gene lost 4 bases, with 16 bases spanning the gap. CDR3 coding DNA: TGTGCCAGCACGAGCAGTACTGTACGAGAGACCCAGTACTTC. This gives the protein CASTSSTVRETQYF.

This clone appeared a few times. This chain joins TRBV19 and TRBJ2-7, with 11 bases that match TRBD2. Germline loops: CDR1 LNHDA, CDR2 SQIVND (reference sequence). This CDR3 contains 16 residues. The V gene end was trimmed by 5 bases and the J gene end by 9 bases; junction bases not matched to a gene: 15. The chain's CDR3 is CASSVGVAGGPRGQYF. As DNA, the CDR3 is TGTGCCAGTAGTGTAGGGGTAGCGGGAGGGCCAAGGGGGCAGTACTTC.

V and J are TRBV6-5 and TRBJ1-1, with D uncertain. Trimming pared 2 bases from V and 1 base from J, leaving 5 bases between. This CDR3 is built from 13 residues. Germline values: CDR1 MNHEY, CDR2 SVGAGI. CDR3: CASSYGGNTEAFF. Written as DNA, the CDR3 is TGTGCCAGCAGTTACGGCGGGAACACTGAAGCTTTCTTT.

In DNA, the CDR3 is TGTGCCAGCAGTGAGGGGACAGGGGGCTACGAGCAGTACTTC. The encoded protein is CASSEGTGGYEQYF. The rearrangement links TRBV6-1 to TRBJ2-7; 11 bases align to TRBD1. This CDR3 has 14 amino acids. V trimming: 3 bases; J trimming: 3 bases; junction bases outside the gene matches: 1. Germline-derived CDR1 and CDR2 are MNHNS and SASEGT.

The V and J genes are TRBV9 and TRBJ2-5; D uncertain. Judging by the DNA end, TRBJ2-7 fits better; the J call may be wrong. The CDR3 is 11 amino acids. Germline V gene sequence: CDR1 SGDLS, CDR2 YYNGEE. CDR3 loop: CASSVEDEQYF. CDR3 nucleotide sequence: TGTGCCAGCAGCGTAGAGGACGAGCAGTACTTC.

V usage is TRBV30 and J usage is TRBJ2-2; possible D gene TRBD2, 5 bases. Per the germline V gene, CDR1 is GTSNPN and CDR2 is SVGIG (reference sequence). The CDR3 consists of 14 residues. Deletions cut 3 bases from V and 7 bases from J, with 15 bases between. The CDR3 is CAWSPTSGGGELFF. As DNA, the CDR3 is TGTGCCTGGAGCCCCACAAGCGGCGGCGGGGAGCTGTTTTTT.

The rearrangement links TRBV11-2 to TRBJ2-7, with 8 bases that match TRBD1. The CDR3 extends over 15 amino acids. Germline V lookup: CDR1 SGHAT, CDR2 FQNNGV. The V and J ends lost 4 bases and 8 bases, in that order; junction bases with no gene match: 13. CDR3: CASSSLSHRGWKQYF. For the CDR3, the DNA is TGTGCCAGCAGCTCCCTATCGCACAGGGGGTGGAAGCAGTACTTC.

The V and J genes are TRBV9 and TRBJ2-2, with D possibly matching TRBD2 (6 bases). Germline V CDR1 and CDR2: SGDLS, YYNGEE. V lost 0 bases to trimming and J lost 2 bases, with 14 bases between them. The CDR3 contains 17 residues. The CDR3 region has the DNA TGTGCCAGCAGCGTAGACCCATACGCGGGAAACACCGGGGAGCTGTTTTTT. Translation: CASSVDPYAGNTGELFF.

This rearrangement joins TRBV11-2 to TRBJ1-3; 7 nucleotides agree with TRBD1. This CDR3 contains 15 residues. Trimming took 5 bases from V and 1 from J; bases not matched to a gene: 5. Per the germline V gene, CDR1 is SGHAT and CDR2 is FQNNGV. CDR3 protein: CASSRGTVSGNTIYF. CDR3 bases: TGTGCCAGCAGCCGTGGGACAGTATCTGGAAACACCATATATTTT.

The V and J genes are TRBV6-1 and TRBJ2-7, with TRBD2 identical over 7 bases. The CDR3 runs to 14 residues. Germline lookup yields CDR1 MNHNS and CDR2 SASEGT. With 7 bases clipped from V and 2 bases from J, the junction kept 8 bases outside the gene matches. The CDR3 DNA is TGTGCCAGCATTCATGGCGGGAGTACCTACGAGCAGTACTTC. It translates to CASIHGGSTYEQYF.